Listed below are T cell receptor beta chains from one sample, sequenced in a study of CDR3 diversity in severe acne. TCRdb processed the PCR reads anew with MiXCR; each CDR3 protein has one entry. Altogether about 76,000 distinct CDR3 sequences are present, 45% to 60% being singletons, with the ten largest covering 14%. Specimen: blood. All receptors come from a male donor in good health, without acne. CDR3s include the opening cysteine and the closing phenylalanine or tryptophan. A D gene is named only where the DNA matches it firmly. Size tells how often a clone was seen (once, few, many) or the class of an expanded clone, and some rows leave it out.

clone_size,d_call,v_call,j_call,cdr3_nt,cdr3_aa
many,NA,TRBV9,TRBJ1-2,TGTGCCAGCAGCGAGTCCTCTGGGGCCTGGGGCTACACCTTC,CASSESSGAWGYTF
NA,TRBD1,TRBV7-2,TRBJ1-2,TGTGCCAGCAGCTCATGGACAGGAGCTAACTATGGCTACACCTTC,CASSSWTGANYGYTF
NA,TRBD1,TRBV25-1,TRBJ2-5,TGTGCCAGCAGTTATCGGGCAGGGGGAGAGACCCAGTACTTC,CASSYRAGGETQYF
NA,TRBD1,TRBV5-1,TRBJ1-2,TGCGCCAGCAGCGCCGGACAGGGGGAACGTGGCTACACCTTC,CASSAGQGERGYTF
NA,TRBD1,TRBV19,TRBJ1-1,TGTGCCAGTAGTGGGCAGGGGGCGGTGAACACTGAAGCTTTCTTT,CASSGQGAVNTEAFF
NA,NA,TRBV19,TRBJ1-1,TGTGCCAGTAGTCCAGGGCTGGACACTGAAGCTTTCTTT,CASSPGLDTEAFF
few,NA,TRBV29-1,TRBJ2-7,TGCAGCGGCCGCAGGGATCACGAGCAGTACTTC,CSGRRDHEQYF
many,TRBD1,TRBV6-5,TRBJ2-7,TGTGCCAGCAGTTACGGTGGACAGGGGGACTACGAGCAGTACTTC,CASSYGGQGDYEQYF
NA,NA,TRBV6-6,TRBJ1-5,TGTGCCAGCAGTTCCGGACACCGCAATCAGCCCCAGCATTTT,CASSSGHRNQPQHF
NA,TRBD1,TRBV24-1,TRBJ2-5,TGTGCCACCAGTGTTGGGACAGGGGTCCAAGAGACCCAGTACTTC,CATSVGTGVQETQYF
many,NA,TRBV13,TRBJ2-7,TGTGCCAGCAGCTCAAAAGCGGACGGACTTTTGTACGAGCAGTACTTC,CASSSKADGLLYEQYF
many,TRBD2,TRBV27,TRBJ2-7,TGTGCCAGCAGTTTATCGACTAGCGGGACCCCTTTGTACGAGCAGTACTTC,CASSLSTSGTPLYEQYF
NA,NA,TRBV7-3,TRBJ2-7,TGTGCCAGCAGCGCCCGACCGGGACAAGCTTACGAGCAGTACTTC,CASSARPGQAYEQYF
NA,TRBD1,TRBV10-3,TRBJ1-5,TGTGCCAGCAGTTACTATCGCACAGGGGGCGGGGAGGGCAATCAGCCCCAGCATTTT,CASSYYRTGGGEGNQPQHF
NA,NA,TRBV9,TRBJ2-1,TGTGCCAGCAGCCCCCAGGGGGGGAGCTCCCACAATGAGCAGTTCTTC,CASSPQGGSSHNEQFF
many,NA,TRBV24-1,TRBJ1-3,TGTGCCACACGAGGAGAACGTAGAAACACCATATATTTT,CATRGERRNTIYF
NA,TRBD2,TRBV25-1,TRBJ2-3,TGTGCCAGCAGTGAAGGGACTAGCGGGAGGGGCACAGATACGCAGTATTTT,CASSEGTSGRGTDTQYF